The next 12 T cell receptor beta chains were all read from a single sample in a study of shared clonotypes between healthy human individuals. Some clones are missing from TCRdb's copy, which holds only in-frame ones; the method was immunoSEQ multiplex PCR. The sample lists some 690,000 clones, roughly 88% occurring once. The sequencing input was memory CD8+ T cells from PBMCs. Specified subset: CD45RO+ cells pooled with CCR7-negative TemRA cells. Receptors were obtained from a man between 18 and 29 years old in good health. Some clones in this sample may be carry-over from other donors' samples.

This CDR3 is CASSFVSRVKNTIYF. DNA of the CDR3: TGTGCCAGCAGCTTTGTGAGCAGGGTCAAAAACACCATATATTTT. This chain connects TRBV7-2 to TRBJ1-3, with D possibly being TRBD1 (5 bases). The CDR3 consists of 15 residues. Germline loops: CDR1 SGHTA, CDR2 FQGNSA. V lost 3 bases to trimming and J lost 6 bases, with 15 bases between them.

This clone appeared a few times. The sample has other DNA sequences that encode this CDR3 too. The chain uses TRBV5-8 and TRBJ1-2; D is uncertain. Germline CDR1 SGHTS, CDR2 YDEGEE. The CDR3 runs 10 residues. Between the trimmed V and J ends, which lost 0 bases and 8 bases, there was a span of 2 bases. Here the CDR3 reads CASSLGGYTF. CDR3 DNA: TGTGCCAGCAGCTTGGGGGGCTACACCTTC. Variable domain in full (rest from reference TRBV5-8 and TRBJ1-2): EAGVTQSPTHLIKTRGQQATLRCSPISGHTSVYWYQQALGLGLQFLLWYDEGEERNRGNFPPRFSGRQFPNYSSELNVNALELEDSALYLCASSLGGYTFGSGTRLTVV.

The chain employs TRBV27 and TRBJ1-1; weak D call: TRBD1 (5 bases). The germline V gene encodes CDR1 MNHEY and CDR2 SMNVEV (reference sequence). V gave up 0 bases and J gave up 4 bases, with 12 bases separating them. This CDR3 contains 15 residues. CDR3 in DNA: TGTGCCAGCAGTTTATCGATTGAGGGGTTCACTGAAGCTTTCTTT. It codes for CASSLSIEGFTEAFF.

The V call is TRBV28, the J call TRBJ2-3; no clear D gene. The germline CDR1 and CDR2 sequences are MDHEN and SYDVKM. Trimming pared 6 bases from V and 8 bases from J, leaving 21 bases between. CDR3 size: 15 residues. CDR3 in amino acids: CASRNHGRTTVTQYF. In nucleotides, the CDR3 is TGTGCCAGCAGAAACCACGGACGGACGACGGTTACGCAGTATTTT.

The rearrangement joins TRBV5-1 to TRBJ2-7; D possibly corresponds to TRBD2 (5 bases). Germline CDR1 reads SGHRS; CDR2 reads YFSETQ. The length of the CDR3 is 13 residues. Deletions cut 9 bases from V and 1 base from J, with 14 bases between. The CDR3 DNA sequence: TGCGCCACCCGAAAGACGGGATCCTACGAGCAGTACTTC. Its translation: CATRKTGSYEQYF.

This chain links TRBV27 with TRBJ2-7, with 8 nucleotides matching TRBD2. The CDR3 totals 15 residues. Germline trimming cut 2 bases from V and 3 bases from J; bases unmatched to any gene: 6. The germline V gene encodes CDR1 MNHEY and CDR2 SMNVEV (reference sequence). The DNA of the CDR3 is TGTGCCAGCAGTTTAACCCTTGCGGGAGGCTACGAGCAGTACTTC. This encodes CASSLTLAGGYEQYF.

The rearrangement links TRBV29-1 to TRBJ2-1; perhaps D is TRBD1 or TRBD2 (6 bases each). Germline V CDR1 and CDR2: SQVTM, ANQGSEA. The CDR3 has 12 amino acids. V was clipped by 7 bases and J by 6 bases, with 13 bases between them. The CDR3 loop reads CSDGGPFNEQFF. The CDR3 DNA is TGCAGCGATGGGGGGCCTTTCAATGAGCAGTTCTTC.

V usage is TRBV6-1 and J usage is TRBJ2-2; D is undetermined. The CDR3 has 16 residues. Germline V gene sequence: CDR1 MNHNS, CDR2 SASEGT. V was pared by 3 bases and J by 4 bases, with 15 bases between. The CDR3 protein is CASSDLRAPGTGELFF. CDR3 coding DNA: TGTGCCAGCAGTGACCTTAGGGCTCCGGGCACCGGGGAGCTGTTTTTT.

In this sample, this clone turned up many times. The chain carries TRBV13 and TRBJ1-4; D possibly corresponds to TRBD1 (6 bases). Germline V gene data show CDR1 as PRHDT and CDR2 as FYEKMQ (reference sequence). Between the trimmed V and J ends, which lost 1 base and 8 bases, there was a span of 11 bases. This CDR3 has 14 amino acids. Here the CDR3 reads CASSLAGADEKLFF. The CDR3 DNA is TGTGCCAGCAGCTTAGCAGGGGCCGACGAAAAACTGTTTTTT. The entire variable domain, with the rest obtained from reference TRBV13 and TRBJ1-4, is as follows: AAGVIQSPRHLIKEKRETATLKCYPIPRHDTVYWYQQGPGQDPQFLISFYEKMQSDKGSIPDRFSAQQFSDYHSELNMSSLELGDSALYFCASSLAGADEKLFFGSGTQLSVL.

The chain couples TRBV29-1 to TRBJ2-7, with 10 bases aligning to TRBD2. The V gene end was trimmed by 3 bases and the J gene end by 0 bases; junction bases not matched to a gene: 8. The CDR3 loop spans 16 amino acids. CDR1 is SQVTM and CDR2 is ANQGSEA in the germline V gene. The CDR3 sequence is CSVDGTSDPSSYEQYF. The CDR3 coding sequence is TGCAGCGTTGACGGGACTAGCGACCCGAGCTCCTACGAGCAGTACTTC.

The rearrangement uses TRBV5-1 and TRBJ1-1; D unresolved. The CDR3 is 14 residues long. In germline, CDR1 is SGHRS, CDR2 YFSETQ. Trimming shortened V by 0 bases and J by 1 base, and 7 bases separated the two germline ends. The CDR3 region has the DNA TGCGCCAGCAGCTTGGGACTTTCGAACACTGAAGCTTTCTTT. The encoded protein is CASSLGLSNTEAFF.

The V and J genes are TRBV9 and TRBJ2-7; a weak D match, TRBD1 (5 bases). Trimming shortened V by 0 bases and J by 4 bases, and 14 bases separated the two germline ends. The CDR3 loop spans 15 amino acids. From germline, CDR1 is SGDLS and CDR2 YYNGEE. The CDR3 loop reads CASSVAARKGYEQYF. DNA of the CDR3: TGTGCCAGCAGCGTAGCGGCTAGGAAGGGGTACGAGCAGTACTTC.